This TCR beta chain derives from a study of T-cell memory formation after mild COVID-19. General observations from the study: Cross-reactive memory appears to have joined, as suggested by some responding clones showing up in pre-infection memory. SARS-CoV-2 specificity of second-wave clones peaking day 37 was unconfirmed.

From 5'RACE with constant-segment primers came TCR alpha and TCR beta cDNA libraries that carried sample barcodes and UMIs. One entry per CDR3 protein results from TCRdb running MiXCR on the 5' RACE reads. The sample has under 700,000 distinct CDR3 sequences; around 21% are singletons. This CDR3 spans 12 amino acids. Germline V CDR1 and CDR2: SQVTM, ANQGSEA. J gave up 9 bases and V 7 bases, and 9 bases lay outside the gene matches. This clonotype was picked up a small number of times. Its antigen is currently unknown. This sequence was found in an adult woman who had mild COVID-19 (a few samples of this study predate the infection). Cell type and time point are not known. This rearrangement joins TRBV29-1 to TRBJ2-1, with 7 nucleotides matching TRBD2. Source material: PBMCs or a T cell subset sorted from them (not recorded which). The CDR3 reads CSELGWGGEQFF. The DNA of the CDR3 is TGCAGCGAGTTAGGTTGGGGGGGTGAGCAGTTCTTC.